This T cell receptor (beta chain) was sequenced in a study of blood T cell repertoires in COVID-19. For the study at large: Whether acute or convalescent, the COVID-19 samples came from the United States, Italy and Spain.

V dropped 2 bases and J dropped 5 bases, with 13 bases sitting between them. This CDR3 contains 15 residues. Germline V lookup: CDR1 SGDLS, CDR2 YYNGEE. As processed by the authors: By means of reference gene primer amplification, nucleated cell counts were estimated. Sequenced by immunoSEQ multiplex PCR; TCRdb stores in-frame clones only, minus some. That table gives V, J and clone size, and the DNA gave D and trimming. Of 200,000 or so clones in the sample, around 80% were seen once. Only one count was recorded for this clone. The genes are TRBV9 and TRBJ1-4, with D unresolved. Sequenced material: peripheral blood. This receptor was obtained from a woman in her sixties who had recovered from COVID-19. In DNA, the CDR3 is TGTGCCAGCAGCGTGGGCGTGGCCCAAAATGAAAAACTGTTTTTT. Amino acids: CASSVGVAQNEKLFF.